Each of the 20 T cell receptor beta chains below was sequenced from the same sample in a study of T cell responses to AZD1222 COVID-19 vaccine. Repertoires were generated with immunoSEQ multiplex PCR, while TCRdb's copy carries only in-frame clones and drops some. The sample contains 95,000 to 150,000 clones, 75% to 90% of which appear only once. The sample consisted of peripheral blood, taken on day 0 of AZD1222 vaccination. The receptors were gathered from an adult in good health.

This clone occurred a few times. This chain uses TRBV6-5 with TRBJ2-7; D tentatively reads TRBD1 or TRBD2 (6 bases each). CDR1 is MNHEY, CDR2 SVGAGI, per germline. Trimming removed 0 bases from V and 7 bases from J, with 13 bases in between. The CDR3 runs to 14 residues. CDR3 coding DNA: TGTGCCAGCAGTTACTCGAAAGGGGGGTGGGAGCAGTACTTC. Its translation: CASSYSKGGWEQYF.

CDR3 DNA: TGTGCCAGTAGTATCGACGGGACAGATTACAATGAGCAGTTCTTC. Translated, it gives CASSIDGTDYNEQFF. This chain connects TRBV19 to TRBJ2-1, with 7 bases fitting TRBD1. Germline CDR1 LNHDA, CDR2 SQIVND (reference sequence). The CDR3 runs to 15 residues. V was clipped by 3 bases and J by 4 bases; unmatched bases: 6.

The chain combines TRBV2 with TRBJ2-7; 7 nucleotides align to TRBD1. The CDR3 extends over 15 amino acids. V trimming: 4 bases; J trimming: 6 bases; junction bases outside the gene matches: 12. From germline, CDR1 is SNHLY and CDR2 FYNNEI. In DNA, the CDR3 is TGTGCCAGCAGTGGGGGACAGCATGCGGCGGGCGAGCAGTACTTC. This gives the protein CASSGGQHAAGEQYF.

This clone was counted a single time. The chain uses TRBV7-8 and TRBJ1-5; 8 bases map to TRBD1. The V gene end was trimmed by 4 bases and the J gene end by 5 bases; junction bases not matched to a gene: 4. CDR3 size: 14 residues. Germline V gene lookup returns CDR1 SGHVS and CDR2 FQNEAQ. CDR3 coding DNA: TGTGCCAGCAGCTCAGGACAGGGTTATCAGCCCCAGCATTTT. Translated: CASSSGQGYQPQHF.

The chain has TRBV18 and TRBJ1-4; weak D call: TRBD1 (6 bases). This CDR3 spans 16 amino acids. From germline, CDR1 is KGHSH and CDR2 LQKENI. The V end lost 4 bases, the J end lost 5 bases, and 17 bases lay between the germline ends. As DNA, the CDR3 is TGTGCCAGCTCACTGGACAGCCTGGTCAAGAATGAAAAACTGTTTTTT. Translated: CASSLDSLVKNEKLFF.

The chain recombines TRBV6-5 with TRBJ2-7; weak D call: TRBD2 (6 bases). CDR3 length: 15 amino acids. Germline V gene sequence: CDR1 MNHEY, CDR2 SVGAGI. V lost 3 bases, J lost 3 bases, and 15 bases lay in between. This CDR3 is CASSYAGKVGYEQYF. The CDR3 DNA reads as TGTGCCAGCAGTTATGCGGGGAAGGTGGGCTACGAGCAGTACTTC.

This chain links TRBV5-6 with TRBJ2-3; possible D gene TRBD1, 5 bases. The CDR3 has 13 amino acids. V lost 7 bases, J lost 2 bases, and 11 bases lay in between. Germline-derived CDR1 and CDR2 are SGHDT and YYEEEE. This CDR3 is CASGQGNTDTQYF. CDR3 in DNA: TGTGCCAGCGGGCAGGGCAACACAGATACGCAGTATTTT. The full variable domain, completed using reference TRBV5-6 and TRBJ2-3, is DAGVTQSPTHLIKTRGQQVTLRCSPKSGHDTVSWYQQALGQGPQFIFQYYEEEERQRGNFPDRFSGHQFPNYSSELNVNALLLGDSALYLCASGQGNTDTQYFGPGTRLTVL.

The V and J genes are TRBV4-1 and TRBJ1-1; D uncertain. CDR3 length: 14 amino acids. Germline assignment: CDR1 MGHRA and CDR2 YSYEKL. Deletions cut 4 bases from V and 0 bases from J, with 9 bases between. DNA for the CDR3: TGCGCCAGCAGCCTCCGGCTAATGAACACTGAAGCTTTCTTT. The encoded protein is CASSLRLMNTEAFF.

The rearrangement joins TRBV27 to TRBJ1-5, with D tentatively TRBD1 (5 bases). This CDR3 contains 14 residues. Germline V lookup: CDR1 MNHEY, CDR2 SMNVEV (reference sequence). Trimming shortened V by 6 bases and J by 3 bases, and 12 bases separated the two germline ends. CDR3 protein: CASSGAADNQPQHF. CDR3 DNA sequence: TGTGCCAGCAGCGGGGCGGCGGACAATCAGCCCCAGCATTTT.

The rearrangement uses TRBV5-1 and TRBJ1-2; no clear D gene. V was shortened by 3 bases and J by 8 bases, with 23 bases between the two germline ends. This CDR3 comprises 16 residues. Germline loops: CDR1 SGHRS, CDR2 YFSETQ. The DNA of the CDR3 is TGCGCCAGCAGCTCGATCCCCGACGGAGCCGACGGAGGCTACACCTTC. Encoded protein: CASSSIPDGADGGYTF.

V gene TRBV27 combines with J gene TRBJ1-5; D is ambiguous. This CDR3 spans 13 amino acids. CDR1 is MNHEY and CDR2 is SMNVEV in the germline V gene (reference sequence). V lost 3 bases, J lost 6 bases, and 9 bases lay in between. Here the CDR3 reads CASSFENGQPQHF. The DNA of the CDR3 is TGTGCCAGCAGTTTTGAAAATGGTCAGCCCCAGCATTTT.

This CDR3 reads CAWISPGTEAFF. CDR3 sequence (DNA): TGTGCCTGGATCTCGCCGGGGACTGAAGCTTTCTTT. The chain recombines TRBV30 with TRBJ1-1; no definite D call. V gave up 4 bases and J gave up 5 bases, with 11 bases separating them. Looked up from germline, CDR1 is GTSNPN and CDR2 is SVGIG (reference sequence). The CDR3 loop spans 12 amino acids.

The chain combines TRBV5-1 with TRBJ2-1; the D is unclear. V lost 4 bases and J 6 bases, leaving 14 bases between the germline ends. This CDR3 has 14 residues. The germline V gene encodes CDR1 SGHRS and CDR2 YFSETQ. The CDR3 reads CASSVSGTPNEQFF. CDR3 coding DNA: TGCGCCAGCAGCGTTTCCGGTACCCCCAATGAGCAGTTCTTC.

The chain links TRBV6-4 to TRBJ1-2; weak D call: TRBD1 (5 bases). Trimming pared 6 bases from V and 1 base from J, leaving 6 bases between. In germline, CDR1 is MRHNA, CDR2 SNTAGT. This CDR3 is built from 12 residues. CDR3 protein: CASRDINYGYTF. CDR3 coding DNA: TGTGCCAGCAGGGACATTAACTATGGCTACACCTTC.

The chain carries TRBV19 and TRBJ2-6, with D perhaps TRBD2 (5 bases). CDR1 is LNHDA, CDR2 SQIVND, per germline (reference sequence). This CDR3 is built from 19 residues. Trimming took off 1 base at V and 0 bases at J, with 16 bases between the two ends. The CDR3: CASSIGRTGMGSGANVLTF. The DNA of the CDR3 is TGTGCCAGTAGTATAGGACGGACGGGGATGGGCTCTGGGGCCAACGTCCTGACTTTC.

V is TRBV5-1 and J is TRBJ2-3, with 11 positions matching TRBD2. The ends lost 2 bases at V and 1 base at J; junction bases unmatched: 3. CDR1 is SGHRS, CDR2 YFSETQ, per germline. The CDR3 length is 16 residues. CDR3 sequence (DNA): TGCGCCAGCAGCTTCCTAGCGGGAGGCGGCACAGATACGCAGTATTTT. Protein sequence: CASSFLAGGGTDTQYF.

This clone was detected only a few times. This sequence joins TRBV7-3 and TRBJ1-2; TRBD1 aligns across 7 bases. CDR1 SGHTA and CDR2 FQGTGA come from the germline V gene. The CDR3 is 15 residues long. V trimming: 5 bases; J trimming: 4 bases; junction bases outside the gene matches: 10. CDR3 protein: CASSPTGTDSYGYTF. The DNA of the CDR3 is TGTGCCAGCAGCCCGACCGGGACAGACTCCTATGGCTACACCTTC.

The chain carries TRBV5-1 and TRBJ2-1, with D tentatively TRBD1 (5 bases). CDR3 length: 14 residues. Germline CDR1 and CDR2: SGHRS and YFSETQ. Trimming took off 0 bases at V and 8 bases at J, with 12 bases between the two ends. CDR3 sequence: CASSLDPGQDEQFF. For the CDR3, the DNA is TGCGCCAGCAGCTTGGATCCAGGGCAAGATGAGCAGTTCTTC.

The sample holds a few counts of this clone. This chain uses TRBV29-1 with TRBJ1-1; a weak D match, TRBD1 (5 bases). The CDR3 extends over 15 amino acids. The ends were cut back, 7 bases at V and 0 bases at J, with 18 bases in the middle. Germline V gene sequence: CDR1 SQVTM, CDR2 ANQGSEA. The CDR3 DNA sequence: TGCAGCGCAGCCCCCGGGTGGGGCATGAACACTGAAGCTTTCTTT. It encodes CSAAPGWGMNTEAFF.

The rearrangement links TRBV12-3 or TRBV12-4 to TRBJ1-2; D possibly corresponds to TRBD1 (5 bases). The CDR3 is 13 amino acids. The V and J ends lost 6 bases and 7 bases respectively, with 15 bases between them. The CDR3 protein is CASSNQTVAGYTF. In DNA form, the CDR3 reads TGTGCCAGCAGCAACCAGACAGTCGCTGGCTACACCTTC.